This is a list of T cell receptor beta chains from one sample in a study of cytomegalovirus exposure and HLA in healthy donors. Libraries were prepared by immunoSEQ multiplex PCR; TCRdb keeps only in-frame clonotypes and omits some of them. The sample includes around 180,000 clones, less than 85% seen only once; the top ten take 1%. Sequencing used PBMCs. The receptors were gathered from a boy between 2 and 10 years old in good health and CMV-seronegative. CDR3s include the opening cysteine and the closing phenylalanine or tryptophan. Each record gives: clone size, D gene, J gene, V gene, CDR3 DNA, CDR3 protein. A D gene is named only where the DNA matches it firmly. The size of a clone is reported for some rows only, either as once, few or many, or as a class for expanded clones.

>.|TRBD1|TRBJ2-7|TRBV7-2
TGTGCCAGCAGCTTAGGATCCGGGACAGGGGGCTACGAGCAGTACTTC
CASSLGSGTGGYEQYF
>.|TRBD2|TRBJ2-1|TRBV4-1
TGCGCCAGCAGCCAAACCTTTCGAGCGGGGGGCTACAATGAGCAGTTCTTC
CASSQTFRAGGYNEQFF
>.|TRBD2|TRBJ2-5|TRBV27
TGTGCCAGCAGTTCATATAGCGGGAGCGTAGAGACCCAGTACTTC
CASSSYSGSVETQYF
>.|TRBD1|TRBJ2-3|TRBV4-1
TGCGCCAGCAGCCAGCCCAACAGGGGGAGCACAGATACGCAGTATTTT
CASSQPNRGSTDTQYF
>.|.|TRBJ2-1|TRBV28
TGTGCCAGCAGTTTCACCTTCTTGACTAGTAACAATGAGCAGTTCTTC
CASSFTFLTSNNEQFF
>.|.|TRBJ1-2|TRBV15
TGTGCCACCAGCAGAAGGGGCCGATTCCACTATGGCTACACCTTC
CATSRRGRFHYGYTF
>.|.|TRBJ1-4|TRBV6-1
TGTGCCAGCAGCCCTAGTATCCTAGAAAAACTGTTTTTT
CASSPSILEKLFF
>.|.|TRBJ2-4|TRBV13
TGTGCCAGCAGCTTGATAGGGGAAGCCAAAAACATTCAGTACTTC
CASSLIGEAKNIQYF
>.|.|TRBJ2-1|TRBV28
TGTGCCAGCAGTTCGAGGGGGGGGAGGGGCTCCTACAATGAGCAGTTCTTC
CASSSRGGRGSYNEQFF
>.|TRBD1|TRBJ2-1|TRBV5-1
TGCGCCAGCAGCCGGGAGGCCGGGACAGGGGACGAATTGGAGGAGCAGTTCTTC
CASSREAGTGDELEEQFF
>once|TRBD1|TRBJ2-7|TRBV2
TGTGCCAGCAGTGACAGGGGGAACTCCTACGAGCAGTACTTC
CASSDRGNSYEQYF
>.|.|TRBJ2-6|TRBV6-6
TGTGCCAGCAGCCTCGAACTCCTCTCTGGGGCCAACGTCCTGACTTTC
CASSLELLSGANVLTF
>.|TRBD1|TRBJ1-6|TRBV30
TGTGCCTGGAGTCCGATCGGACAGGTCAGCTCCTATAATTCACCCCTCCACTTT
CAWSPIGQVSSYNSPLHF
>.|TRBD2|TRBJ2-7|TRBV6-6
TGTGCCACCGGCCGGGAGGCGGGAGACCACGAGCAGTACTTC
CATGREAGDHEQYF
>.|TRBD1|TRBJ2-2|TRBV28
TGTGCCAGCAGGAAATCAGGGGGCACCGGGGAGCTGTTTTTT
CASRKSGGTGELFF
>.|TRBD2|TRBJ2-1|TRBV19
TGTGCCAGTAGTCTGACTAGCGGGAGAACCTACAATGAGCAGTTCTTC
CASSLTSGRTYNEQFF
>.|.|TRBJ2-3|TRBV6-5
TGTGCCAGCAGTTACTCGGGACTTCCAGATACGCAGTATTTT
CASSYSGLPDTQYF
>few|TRBD1|TRBJ2-1|TRBV30
TGTGCCGGAGCAGGGGGATTAGCGAATGAGCAGTTCTTC
CAGAGGLANEQFF
>.|.|TRBJ1-2|TRBV2
TGTGCCAGCACGACGGGGAACTATGGCTACACCTTC
CASTTGNYGYTF
>.|.|TRBJ1-6|TRBV30
TGTGCCTGGACCACTGACAGGAATTCACCCCTCCACTTT
CAWTTDRNSPLHF
>.|TRBD1|TRBJ1-3|TRBV9
TGTGCCAGCAGCGCCCTGGACAGGGCACTCACTGGAAACACCATATATTTT
CASSALDRALTGNTIYF
>.|.|TRBJ2-7|TRBV27
TGTGCCAGCAGACGTCAGGTTTCCTACGAGCAGTACTTC
CASRRQVSYEQYF
>.|TRBD2|TRBJ2-7|TRBV5-1
TGCGCCAGCAGCCTGGAGGGACTAGCGGTCTCCTACGAGCAGTACTTC
CASSLEGLAVSYEQYF
>.|TRBD1|TRBJ1-2|TRBV19
TGTGCCAGTAGTATAGTTGGCAGGGGGTCCTCCTCTAACTATGGCTACACCTTC
CASSIVGRGSSSNYGYTF
>once|TRBD1|TRBJ1-2|TRBV9
TGTGCCAGCAGCCCGACAGGGGGCGCGAACTATGGCTACACCTTC
CASSPTGGANYGYTF
>.|TRBD2|TRBJ2-5|TRBV2
TGTGCCAGCAGGGGACTAGCGGGAGTGGAAGAGACCCAGTACTTC
CASRGLAGVEETQYF
>.|TRBD1|TRBJ1-1|TRBV19
TGTGCCAGTAGTACGACAGGGGACAACACTGAAGCTTTCTTT
CASSTTGDNTEAFF
>.|.|TRBJ1-1|TRBV28
TGTGCCAGCAGCCCAGGGATGAACACTGAAGCTTTCTTT
CASSPGMNTEAFF
>few|.|TRBJ2-5|TRBV11-2
TGTGCCAGCAGCCCGAGCGCGACCTCGACCCAGTACTTC
CASSPSATSTQYF
>.|TRBD1|TRBJ2-7|TRBV7-9
TGTGCCAGCAGCCGGGACAGGGGGCGGGACGAGCAGTACTTC
CASSRDRGRDEQYF
>.|.|TRBJ1-3|TRBV5-5
TGTGCCAGCAGCACCGATCCGGGACACTGGGGGGGAAACACCATATATTTT
CASSTDPGHWGGNTIYF
>.|TRBD1|TRBJ2-1|TRBV5-1
TGCGCCAGCAGCGCCGGAAGGGGGCATATTACCTACAATGAGCAGTTCTTC
CASSAGRGHITYNEQFF
>.|TRBD1|TRBJ1-4|TRBV7-9
TGTGCCAGCAGCTTAGGAGGACAGGGGCGGGGTGAAAAACTGTTTTTT
CASSLGGQGRGEKLFF
>.|.|TRBJ2-3|TRBV7-8
TGTGCCAGCAGCCTCGACGGCAGGGCAACGGAGACGCAGTATTTT
CASSLDGRATETQYF
>once|.|TRBJ1-3|TRBV10-3
TGTGCCATCGGAGCAGGGGACGGAAACACCATATATTTT
CAIGAGDGNTIYF